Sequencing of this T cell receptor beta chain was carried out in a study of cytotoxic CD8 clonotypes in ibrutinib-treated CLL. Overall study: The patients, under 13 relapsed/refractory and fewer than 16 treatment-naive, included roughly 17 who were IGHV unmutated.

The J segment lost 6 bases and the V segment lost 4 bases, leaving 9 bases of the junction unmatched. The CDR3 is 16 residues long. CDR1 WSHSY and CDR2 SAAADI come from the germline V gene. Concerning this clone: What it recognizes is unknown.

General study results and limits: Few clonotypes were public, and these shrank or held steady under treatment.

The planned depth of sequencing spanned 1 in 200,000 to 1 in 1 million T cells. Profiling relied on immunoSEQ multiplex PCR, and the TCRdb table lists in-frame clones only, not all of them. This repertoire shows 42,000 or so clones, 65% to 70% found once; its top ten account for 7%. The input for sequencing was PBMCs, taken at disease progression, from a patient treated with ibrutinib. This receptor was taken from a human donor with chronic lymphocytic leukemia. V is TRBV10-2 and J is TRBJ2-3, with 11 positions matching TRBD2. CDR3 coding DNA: TGCGCCAGCAGTGGTCAACTAGCGGGAGTCTACGATACGCAGTATTTT. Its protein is CASSGQLAGVYDTQYF.